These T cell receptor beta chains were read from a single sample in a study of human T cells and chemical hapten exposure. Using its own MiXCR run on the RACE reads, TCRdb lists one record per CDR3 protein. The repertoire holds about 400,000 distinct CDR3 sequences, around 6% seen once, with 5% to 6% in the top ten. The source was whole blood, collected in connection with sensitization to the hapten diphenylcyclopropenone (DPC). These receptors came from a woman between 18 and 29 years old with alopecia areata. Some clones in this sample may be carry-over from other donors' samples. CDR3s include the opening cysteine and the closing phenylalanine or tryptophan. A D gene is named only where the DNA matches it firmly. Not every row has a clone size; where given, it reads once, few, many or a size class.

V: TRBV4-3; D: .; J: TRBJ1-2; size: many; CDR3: CASSQEEGDYGYTF; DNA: TGCGCCAGCAGCCAAGAGGAGGGGGACTATGGCTACACCTTC
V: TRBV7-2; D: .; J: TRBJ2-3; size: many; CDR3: CASSSSRSTQYF; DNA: TGTGCCAGCAGCTCGTCAAGGTCTACGCAGTATTTT
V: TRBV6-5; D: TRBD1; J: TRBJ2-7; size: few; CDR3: CASSRQGLHYEQYF; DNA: TGTGCCAGCAGTAGACAGGGGCTCCACTACGAGCAGTACTTC
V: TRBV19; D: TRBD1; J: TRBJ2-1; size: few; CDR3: CASSPDRGAYNEQFF; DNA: TGTGCCAGTAGTCCCGACAGGGGGGCCTACAATGAGCAGTTCTTC
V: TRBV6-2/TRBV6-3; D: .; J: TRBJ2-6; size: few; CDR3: CASSSTGFSGANVLTF; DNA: TGTGCCAGCAGTTCAACAGGGTTTTCTGGGGCCAACGTCCTGACTTTC
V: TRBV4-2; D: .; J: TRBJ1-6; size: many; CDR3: CASSQDRDPRNSPLHF; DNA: TGTGCCAGCAGCCAAGATAGGGACCCCAGAAATTCACCCCTCCACTTT
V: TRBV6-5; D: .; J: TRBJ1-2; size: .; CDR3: CASRRTKNYGYTF; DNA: TGTGCCAGCAGGCGTACAAAGAACTATGGCTACACCTTC
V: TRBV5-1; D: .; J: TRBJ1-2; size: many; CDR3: CASSLGFYGYTF; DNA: TGCGCCAGCAGCTTGGGGTTCTATGGCTACACCTTC
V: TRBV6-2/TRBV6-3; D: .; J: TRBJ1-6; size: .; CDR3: CASSYGTRYSPLHF; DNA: TGTGCCAGCAGTTACGGGACTAGATATTCACCCCTCCACTTT
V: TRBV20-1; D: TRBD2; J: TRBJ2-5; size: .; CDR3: CSAPAFGGGTQETQYF; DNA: TGCAGTGCCCCTGCGTTCGGGGGGGGGACCCAAGAGACCCAGTACTTC
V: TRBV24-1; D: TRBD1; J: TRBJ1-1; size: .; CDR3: CATSGDSYVRGAFF; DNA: TGTGCCACCAGTGGGGACAGCTACGTCCGTGGAGCTTTCTTT
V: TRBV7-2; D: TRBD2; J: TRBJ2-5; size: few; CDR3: CASSLLVKRGGGETQYF; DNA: TGTGCCAGCAGCTTATTGGTGAAGCGGGGGGGCGGTGAGACCCAGTACTTC
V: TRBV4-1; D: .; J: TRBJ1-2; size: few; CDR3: CASSQVQSHGYTF; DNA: TGCGCCAGCAGCCAAGTCCAGTCCCATGGCTACACCTTC
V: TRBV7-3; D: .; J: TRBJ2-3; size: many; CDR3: CASSLTGAGDTQYF; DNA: TGTGCCAGCAGCTTAACAGGGGCAGGAGATACGCAGTATTTT
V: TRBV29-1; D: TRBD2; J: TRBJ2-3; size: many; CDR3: CSVGGTSWADTQYF; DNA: TGCAGCGTTGGGGGGACTAGTTGGGCAGATACGCAGTATTTT
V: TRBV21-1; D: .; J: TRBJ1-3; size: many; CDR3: CASRYQTNSGNTIYF; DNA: TGTGCCAGCAGGTATCAGACCAACTCTGGAAACACCATATATTTT
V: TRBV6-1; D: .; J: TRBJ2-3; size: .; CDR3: CASSEAGSRTDTQYF; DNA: TGTGCCAGCAGTGAGGCAGGGAGTCGCACAGATACGCAGTATTTT
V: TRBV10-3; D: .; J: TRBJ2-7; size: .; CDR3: CAISANYEQYF; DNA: TGTGCCATCAGTGCAAACTACGAGCAGTACTTC
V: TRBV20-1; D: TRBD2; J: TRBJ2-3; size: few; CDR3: CSATTSGGESTDTQYF; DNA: TGCAGTGCAACAACTAGCGGGGGGGAAAGCACAGATACGCAGTATTTT
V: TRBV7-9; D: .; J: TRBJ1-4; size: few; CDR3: CASSLDTGIDDEKLFF; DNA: TGTGCCAGCAGCCTTGATACAGGGATTGATGATGAAAAACTGTTTTTT
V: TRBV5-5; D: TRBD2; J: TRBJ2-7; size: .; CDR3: CASSLVSGDYEQYF; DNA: TGTGCCAGCAGCTTGGTTAGCGGGGACTACGAGCAGTACTTC
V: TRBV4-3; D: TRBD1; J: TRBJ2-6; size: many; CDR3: CASSQEDRAGANVLTF; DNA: TGCGCCAGCAGCCAAGAAGACAGGGCTGGGGCCAACGTCCTGACTTTC
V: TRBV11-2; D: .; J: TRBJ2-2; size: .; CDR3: CASSFPRTGARTGELFF; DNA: TGTGCCAGCAGCTTTCCCCGGACGGGGGCGCGGACCGGGGAGCTGTTTTTT
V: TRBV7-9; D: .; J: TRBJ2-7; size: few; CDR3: CASSRGMASRDEQYF; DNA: TGTGCCAGCAGCCGAGGTATGGCTTCTAGGGACGAGCAGTACTTC
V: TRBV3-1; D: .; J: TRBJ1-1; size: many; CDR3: CASSQFREGTEAFF; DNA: TGTGCCAGCAGCCAATTCAGGGAAGGAACTGAAGCTTTCTTT
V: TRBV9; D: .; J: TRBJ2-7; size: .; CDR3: CASSLQPAGNSYEQYF; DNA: TGTGCCAGCAGCCTTCAACCCGCAGGAAACTCCTACGAGCAGTACTTC
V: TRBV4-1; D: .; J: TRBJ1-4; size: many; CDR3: CASSQVNQVGDEKLFF; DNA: TGCGCCAGCAGCCAAGTAAACCAGGTTGGGGATGAAAAACTGTTTTTT
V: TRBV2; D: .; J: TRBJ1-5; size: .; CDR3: CASSSQGPNQPQHF; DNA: TGTGCCAGCAGCTCACAGGGACCCAATCAGCCCCAGCATTTT
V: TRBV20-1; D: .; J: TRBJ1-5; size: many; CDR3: CSARGRGVEQPQHF; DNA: TGCAGTGCTAGGGGCAGGGGAGTTGAACAGCCCCAGCATTTT
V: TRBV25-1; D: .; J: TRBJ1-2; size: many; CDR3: CASSEYGVHHGYTF; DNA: TGTGCCAGCAGTGAATATGGGGTACACCATGGCTACACCTTC
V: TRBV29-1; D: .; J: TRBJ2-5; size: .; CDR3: CSVGETQYF; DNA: TGCAGCGTTGGAGAGACCCAGTACTTC
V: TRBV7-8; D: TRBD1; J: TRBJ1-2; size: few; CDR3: CASSSLISGQGFGYTF; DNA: TGTGCCAGCAGCTCACTTATTTCGGGACAGGGGTTTGGCTACACCTTC
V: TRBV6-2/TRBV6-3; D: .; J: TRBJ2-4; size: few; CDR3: CASSYSGGGAKNIQYF; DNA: TGTGCCAGCAGTTACTCCGGAGGGGGTGCCAAAAACATTCAGTACTTC
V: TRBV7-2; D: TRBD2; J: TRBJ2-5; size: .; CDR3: CASSHSGGEETQYF; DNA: TGTGCCAGCAGCCACAGCGGGGGGGAAGAGACCCAGTACTTC
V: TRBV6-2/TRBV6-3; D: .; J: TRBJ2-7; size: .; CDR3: CASSYNLASYEQYF; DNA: TGTGCCAGCAGTTACAATCTGGCCTCCTACGAGCAGTACTTC